This T cell receptor (beta chain) comes out of a study of regulatory T cells in long-lasting Graves disease. Time point: newly diagnosed GD, antithyroid drugs for less than 3 months. RNA extracted from PBMCs served as the sequencing template. HTBI primers from iRepertoire and Arm-PCR of CDR3 regions yielded the TCR beta libraries. In TCRdb, the multiplex PCR reads were re-called with MiXCR into one record per CDR3 protein. Of fewer than 500,000 distinct CDR3 sequences listed, 16% are singletons. This clonotype was detected many times. The V gene's germline CDR1 is SGHTA and CDR2 FQGNSA. The CDR3 is 19 residues long. The V gene lost 1 base and the J gene lost 1 base, with 22 bases spanning the gap. These data are also associated with another study on T cells in Graves' hyperthyroidism and ophthalmopathy.

The TCR originated in a man in his forties or fifties with Graves disease. The chain links TRBV7-2 to TRBJ1-1; no definite D call. The sample consisted of peripheral blood mononuclear cells (PBMCs), taken at new diagnosis, from a patient treated with antithyroid drugs. This chain's CDR3 is CASSLVLRVGGFRNTEAFF. CDR3 DNA: TGTGCCAGCAGCTTAGTTCTTCGGGTGGGAGGTTTCAGGAACACTGAAGCTTTCTTT.